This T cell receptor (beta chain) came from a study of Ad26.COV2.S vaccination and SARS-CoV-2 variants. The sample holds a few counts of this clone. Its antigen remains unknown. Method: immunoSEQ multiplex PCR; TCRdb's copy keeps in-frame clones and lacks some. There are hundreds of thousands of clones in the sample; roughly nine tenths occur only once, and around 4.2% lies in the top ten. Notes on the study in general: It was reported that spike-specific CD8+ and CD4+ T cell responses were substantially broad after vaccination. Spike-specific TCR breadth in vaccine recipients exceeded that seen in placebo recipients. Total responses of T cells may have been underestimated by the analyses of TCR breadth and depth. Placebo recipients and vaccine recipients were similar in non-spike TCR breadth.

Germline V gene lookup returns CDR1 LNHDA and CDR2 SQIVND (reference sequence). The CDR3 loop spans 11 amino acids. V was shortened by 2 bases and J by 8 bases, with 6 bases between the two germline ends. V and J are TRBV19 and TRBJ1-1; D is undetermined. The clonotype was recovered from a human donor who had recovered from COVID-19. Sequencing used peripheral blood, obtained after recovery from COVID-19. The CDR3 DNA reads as TGTGCCAGTAGTATAACGTGGGAAGCTTTCTTT. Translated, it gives CASSITWEAFF. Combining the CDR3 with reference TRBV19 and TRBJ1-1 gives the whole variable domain DGGITQSPKYLFRKEGQNVTLSCEQNLNHDAMYWYRQDPGQGLRLIYYSQIVNDFQKGDIAEGYSVSREKKESFPLTVTSAQKNPTAFYLCASSITWEAFFGQGTRLTVV.